What follows is one T cell receptor beta chain and its context. Its antigen is currently unknown. Libraries were prepared by immunoSEQ multiplex PCR; TCRdb keeps only in-frame clonotypes and omits some of them. Here the sample spans 65,000 to 95,000 clones, over 80% being singletons. Trimming cost V 7 bases and J 5 bases, with 15 bases left between them. Germline V gives CDR1 SNHLY, CDR2 FYNNEI. The CDR3 sequence is 14 residues long. The sample originates from a study of OX40 agonist ivuxolimab in advanced cancers. Whole-study results and caveats: Compared with CD4+, CD8+ T cells on average had more expanded clones.

Sequenced here: CD4+ or CD8+ T cells sorted from blood, sampled in a trial of the OX40 agonist ivuxolimab. The receptor was derived from an adult with an advanced solid tumor such as melanoma, head and neck, liver or kidney cancer. The chain is built from TRBV2 and TRBJ1-5; the D is unclear. Here the CDR3 DNA reads TGTGCCAGCACCAACGTAAGGGCAGATCAGCCCCAGCATTTT. Translation: CASTNVRADQPQHF.